The 23 T cell receptor beta chains in this list originate from one sample, sequenced in a study of glioma-infiltrating T cells after dendritic cell vaccination. Method: immunoSEQ multiplex PCR; TCRdb's copy keeps in-frame clones and lacks some. The repertoire consists of more than 60,000 clones, with 82% occurring once and the leading ten covering around 9.6%. Specimen: blood, collected before dendritic cell vaccination. Receptors originate from a human donor with glioblastoma.

The rearrangement uses TRBV28 and TRBJ1-2; possible D gene TRBD1, 5 bases. The CDR3 extends over 13 amino acids. V was clipped by 3 bases and J by 3 bases, with 8 bases between them. Germline values: CDR1 MDHEN, CDR2 SYDVKM. The CDR3 here is CASSLGRDYGYTF. As DNA, the CDR3 is TGTGCCAGCAGTTTGGGCAGGGACTATGGCTACACCTTC.

The chain recombines TRBV2 with TRBJ2-3, with a possible D match to TRBD2 (5 bases). Trimming took 3 bases from V and 1 from J, leaving 8 bases between them. The length of the CDR3 is 14 residues. Germline V CDR1 and CDR2: SNHLY, FYNNEI. The CDR3 spells CASSESSGTDTQYF. In DNA, the CDR3 is TGTGCCAGCAGTGAGAGTAGCGGCACAGATACGCAGTATTTT.

V usage is TRBV19 and J usage is TRBJ2-2, with TRBD2 matching 11 bases. Trimming cost V 3 bases and J 1 base; bases outside gene matches: 7. Germline V CDR1 and CDR2: LNHDA, SQIVND (reference sequence). This CDR3 contains 18 residues. The CDR3 reads CASSMPLAGGLNTGELFF. As DNA, the CDR3 is TGTGCCAGTAGTATGCCCCTAGCGGGGGGCCTGAACACCGGGGAGCTGTTTTTT.

The count of this clone is one. The chain couples TRBV5-1 to TRBJ2-3; 8 bases agree with TRBD1. Germline assignment: CDR1 SGHRS and CDR2 YFSETQ. With 1 base clipped from V and 6 bases from J, the junction kept 7 bases outside the gene matches. The CDR3 totals 15 residues. The CDR3 loop is CASSLMDRAGDTQYF. In DNA, the CDR3 is TGCGCCAGCAGCTTGATGGACAGGGCTGGGGATACGCAGTATTTT.

The V gene is TRBV7-2, the J gene TRBJ1-5; D is ambiguous. V was trimmed by 5 bases and J by 3 bases, leaving 8 bases between them. This CDR3 is 13 amino acids long. Germline V gene data show CDR1 as SGHTA and CDR2 as FQGNSA. CDR3 amino acids: CASSTVINQPQHF. The CDR3 bases are TGTGCCAGCAGCACGGTCATCAATCAGCCCCAGCATTTT. Full variable domain (rest looked up from reference TRBV7-2 and TRBJ1-5): GAGVSQSPSNKVTEKGKDVELRCDPISGHTALYWYRQSLGQGLEFLIYFQGNSAPDKSGLPSDRFSAERTGGSVSTLTIQRTQQEDSAVYLCASSTVINQPQHFGDGTRLSIL.

CDR3 coding DNA: TGCGCCAGCAGACCTGAGATGAACACTGAAGCTTTCTTT. Its translation is CASRPEMNTEAFF. V gene TRBV5-1 combines with J gene TRBJ1-1; no firm D call. CDR1 and CDR2 from the germline V gene are SGHRS and YFSETQ. V was shortened by 5 bases and J by 0 bases, with 8 bases between the two germline ends. There are 13 residues in the CDR3.

This clone was observed a single time. The chain couples TRBV5-1 to TRBJ2-3; no clear D gene. CDR3 length equals 15 residues. V lost 0 bases, J lost 2 bases, and 10 bases lay in between. Germline loops: CDR1 SGHRS, CDR2 YFSETQ. The CDR3 sequence is CASSLAVLATDTQYF. CDR3 DNA sequence: TGCGCCAGCAGCTTGGCTGTTTTGGCCACAGATACGCAGTATTTT. Using reference TRBV5-1 and TRBJ2-3 for the parts outside the CDR3, the full variable domain is KAGVTQTPRYLIKTRGQQVTLSCSPISGHRSVSWYQQTPGQGLQFLFEYFSETQRNKGNFPGRFSGRQFSNSRSEMNVSTLELGDSALYLCASSLAVLATDTQYFGPGTRLTVL.

CDR3 sequence (DNA): TGTGCCAGTAGTATAGATCTAGGAGGGTTGGGTAATCAGCCCCAGCATTTT. It yields the protein CASSIDLGGLGNQPQHF. V and J are TRBV19 and TRBJ1-5; D uncertain. CDR1 is LNHDA and CDR2 is SQIVND in the germline V gene (reference sequence). The CDR3 spans 17 residues. V lost 0 bases, J lost 4 bases, and 16 bases lay in between.

The chain has TRBV28 and TRBJ2-7; D not resolved. The V gene lost 5 bases and the J gene lost 7 bases, with 15 bases spanning the gap. Germline V gene lookup returns CDR1 MDHEN and CDR2 SYDVKM. The CDR3 covers 13 residues. The CDR3 protein is CASSERPRREQYF. CDR3 nucleotides: TGTGCCAGCAGTGAACGCCCCCGGCGGGAGCAGTACTTC.

This clone was found once. The rearrangement joins TRBV6-6 to TRBJ2-2; TRBD2 might be the D (5 bases). Deletions cut 6 bases from V and 6 bases from J, with 20 bases between. This CDR3 comprises 16 residues. CDR1 and CDR2 (germline): MNHNY, SVGAGI (reference sequence). CDR3 bases: TGTGCCAGCAGCCACCCAGGACTTGGTTTCGCCGGGGAGCTGTTTTTT. It is translated as CASSHPGLGFAGELFF.

The J gene is TRBJ2-5, the V gene TRBV5-1, with 11 bases matching TRBD2. The CDR3 extends over 15 amino acids. J lost 4 bases, V lost 2 bases, and 4 bases had no gene match. Germline V gene lookup returns CDR1 SGHRS and CDR2 YFSETQ. The CDR3 nucleotides read TGCGCCAGCAGCTTATCTAGCGGGGGGCGAGAGACCCAGTACTTC. It is translated as CASSLSSGGRETQYF.

The rearrangement uses TRBV7-8 and TRBJ2-1; the match to TRBD2 covers 7 bases. Germline loops: CDR1 SGHVS, CDR2 FQNEAQ. V lost 1 base to trimming and J lost 4 bases; unmatched junction nucleotides: 4. The CDR3 spans 15 residues. The DNA for the CDR3 is TGTGCCAGCAGCTTAGTAAGGGGAGGGTACAATGAGCAGTTCTTC. Translating gives CASSLVRGGYNEQFF. Drawing the rest from reference TRBV7-8 and TRBJ2-1, the complete variable domain is GAGVSQSPRYKVAKRGQDVALRCDPISGHVSLFWYQQALGQGPEFLTYFQNEAQLDKSGLPSDRFFAERPEGSVSTLKIQRTQQEDSAVYLCASSLVRGGYNEQFFGPGTRLTVL.

V usage is TRBV5-1 and J usage is TRBJ1-2; 8 bases align to TRBD1. Trimming cost V 7 bases and J 7 bases; bases outside gene matches: 9. There are 13 residues in the CDR3. Per germline, CDR1 SGHRS and CDR2 YFSETQ. The CDR3 sequence: CASQPGQGFGYTF. CDR3 nucleotides: TGCGCCAGCCAGCCTGGACAGGGTTTTGGCTACACCTTC.

The CDR3 loop is CAISELGTSGGNEQFF. In DNA, the CDR3 is TGTGCCATCAGTGAGTTGGGGACTAGCGGGGGGAATGAGCAGTTCTTC. The chain links TRBV10-3 to TRBJ2-1; 15 bases fit TRBD2. Germline CDR1 reads ENHRY; CDR2 reads SYGVKD. Trimming took 1 base from V and 7 from J; bases not matched to a gene: 2. CDR3 length: 16 amino acids.

The genes are TRBV12-5 and TRBJ1-4, with no clear D. Germline CDR1 reads LGHNT; CDR2 reads FRNRAP. The V gene lost 0 bases and the J gene lost 7 bases, with 18 bases spanning the gap. This CDR3 contains 17 residues. The CDR3 nucleotides are TGTGCTAGTGGTTTGGTACACGGGAGTTTGGCGGGTGAAAAACTGTTTTTT. Translation gives CASGLVHGSLAGEKLFF.

In the case of this clone: The junction departs from the called germline gene at one end, perhaps through a read error. V usage is TRBV7-7 and J usage is TRBJ1-4; D is unresolved. CDR1 and CDR2 (germline): SSHAT, FNYEAQ (reference sequence). The CDR3 loop spans 15 amino acids. The CDR3 sequence is CASSLGRQPNEKLFF. CDR3 DNA sequence: TGTGCTAGCAGCTTAGGCAGGCAACCTAATGAAAAACTGTTTTTT.

This clone was seen only a few times. The chain combines TRBV4-2 with TRBJ2-5, with D unclear. Trimming removed 8 bases from V and 5 bases from J, with 15 bases in between. The CDR3 sequence is 13 residues long. The germline V gene has CDR1 LGHNA and CDR2 YNFKEQ. The CDR3 DNA is TGTGCCAGCTCACAGCTCCCTGCCGAGACCCAGTACTTC. Protein: CASSQLPAETQYF.

The V gene is TRBV5-4, the J gene TRBJ1-1, with 8 bases matching TRBD1. Germline values: CDR1 SGHNT, CDR2 YYREEE (reference sequence). V was pared by 2 bases and J by 5 bases, with 5 bases of the junction left unmatched. The CDR3 has 14 amino acids. The CDR3 DNA follows: TGTGCCAGCAGCTTCTACAGGGGGGGGACTGAAGCTTTCTTT. Protein product: CASSFYRGGTEAFF.

This clone was seen a single time. The genes are TRBV7-2 and TRBJ1-2; 10 bases map to TRBD1. CDR3 length equals 15 residues. Losses at the gene ends were 2 bases for V and 8 bases for J; bases not matched to a gene: 8. Germline V lookup: CDR1 SGHTA, CDR2 FQGNSA. CDR3 DNA sequence: TGTGCCAGCAGCTTACCCTTGGGACAGGGGATGGGCTACACCTTC. This sequence encodes CASSLPLGQGMGYTF.

The chain couples TRBV4-2 to TRBJ2-7, with 7 nucleotides matching TRBD2. CDR1 LGHNA and CDR2 YNFKEQ come from the germline V gene. V lost 2 bases, J lost 4 bases, and 11 bases stayed unmatched. The CDR3 totals 16 residues. For the CDR3, the DNA is TGTGCCAGCAGCCAACCAGCGGGGAAGGGAAGGTACGAGCAGTACTTC. It codes for CASSQPAGKGRYEQYF.

This sequence joins TRBV15 and TRBJ2-2, with D tentatively TRBD2 (7 bases). This CDR3 contains 15 residues. The V end was cut by 8 bases, the J end by 2 bases, with 15 bases between. Germline V gives CDR1 LNHNV, CDR2 YYDKDF (reference sequence). The CDR3 nucleotides are TGTGCCACCGGGGGGGCGGGGGCAAACACCGGGGAGCTGTTTTTT. Translated: CATGGAGANTGELFF.

The chain joins TRBV2 to TRBJ2-3; 8 bases map to TRBD1. Per the germline V gene, CDR1 is SNHLY and CDR2 is FYNNEI. The ends lost 7 bases at V and 8 bases at J; junction bases unmatched: 8. The CDR3 is 13 amino acids. CDR3 in amino acids: CASKGQVIGTQYF. The CDR3 coding sequence is TGTGCCAGCAAGGGACAGGTTATCGGTACGCAGTATTTT. Full variable domain (outside the CDR3, taken from reference TRBV2 and TRBJ2-3): EPEVTQTPSHQVTQMGQEVILRCVPISNHLYFYWYRQILGQKVEFLVSFYNNEISEKSEIFDDQFSVERPDGSNFTLKIRSTKLEDSAMYFCASKGQVIGTQYFGPGTRLTVL.

The chain employs TRBV4-2 and TRBJ1-4; 7 bases agree with TRBD1. CDR1 is LGHNA, CDR2 YNFKEQ, per germline. V lost 6 bases to trimming and J lost 8 bases; unmatched junction nucleotides: 6. The CDR3 totals 13 residues. The CDR3 nucleotides are TGTGCCAGCAGTTCACAGGGGAGCGAAAAACTGTTTTTT. Translation gives CASSSQGSEKLFF.